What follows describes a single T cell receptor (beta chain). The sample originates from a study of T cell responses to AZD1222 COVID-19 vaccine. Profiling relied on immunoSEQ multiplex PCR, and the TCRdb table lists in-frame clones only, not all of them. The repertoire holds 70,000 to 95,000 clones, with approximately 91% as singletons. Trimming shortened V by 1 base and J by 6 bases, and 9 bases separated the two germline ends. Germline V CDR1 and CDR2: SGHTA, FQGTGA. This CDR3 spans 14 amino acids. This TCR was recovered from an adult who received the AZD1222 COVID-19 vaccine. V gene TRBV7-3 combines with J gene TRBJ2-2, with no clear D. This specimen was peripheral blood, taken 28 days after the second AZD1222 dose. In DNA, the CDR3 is TGTGCCAGCAGCTTAAGTCCAGGCCCCGGGGAGCTGTTTTTT. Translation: CASSLSPGPGELFF.